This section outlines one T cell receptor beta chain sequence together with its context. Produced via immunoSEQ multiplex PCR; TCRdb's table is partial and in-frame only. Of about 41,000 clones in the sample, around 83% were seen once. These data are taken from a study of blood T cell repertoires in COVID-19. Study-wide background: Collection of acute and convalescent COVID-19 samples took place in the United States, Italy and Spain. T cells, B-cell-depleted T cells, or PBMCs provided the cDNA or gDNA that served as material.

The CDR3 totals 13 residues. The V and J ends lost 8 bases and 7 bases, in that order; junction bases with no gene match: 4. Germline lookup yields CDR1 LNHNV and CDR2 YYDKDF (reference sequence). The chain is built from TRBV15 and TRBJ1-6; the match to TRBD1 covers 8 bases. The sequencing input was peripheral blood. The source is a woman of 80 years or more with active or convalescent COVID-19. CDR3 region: CATGTGRNSPLHF. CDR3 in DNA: TGTGCCACCGGGACAGGCCGAAATTCACCCCTCCACTTT. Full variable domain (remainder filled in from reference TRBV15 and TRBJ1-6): DAMVIQNPRYQVTQFGKPVTLSCSQTLNHNVMYWYQQKSSQAPKLLFHYYDKDFNNEADTPDNFQSRRPNTSFCFLDIRSPGLGDTAMYLCATGTGRNSPLHFGNGTRLTVT.